This T cell receptor (beta chain) was documented in a study of blood T cell repertoires in COVID-19. Authors' data handling: The assay estimated nucleated cells by amplifying reference gene primers. Using immunoSEQ multiplex PCR, the repertoire was profiled, and TCRdb retains in-frame clones only, with some absent. V and J calls and clone size follow that table, whereas D and trimming were derived from the DNA. In the table there are about 150,000 clones, approximately 80% of which are singletons. Trimming removed 0 bases at V and 8 bases at J, with 11 bases between. From germline, CDR1 is GTSNPN and CDR2 SVGIG (reference sequence). The CDR3 covers 13 residues.

The receptor comes from a man aged 55-75 years with acute or convalescent COVID-19. The rearrangement joins TRBV30 to TRBJ2-1; the D is unclear. The sequencing input was peripheral blood. CDR3 in amino acids: CAWSVRLGDEQFF. In DNA, the CDR3 is TGTGCCTGGAGTGTACGTCTAGGAGATGAGCAGTTCTTC.